The 8 T cell receptor beta chains listed next were all sequenced from one sample in a study of T cell changes during pregnancy in multiple sclerosis. The data were produced by immunoSEQ multiplex PCR, yet TCRdb's version contains in-frame clones alone and is incomplete. The sample records tens of thousands of clones, 94% being singletons. Sequenced here: CD4+ T cells from peripheral blood mononuclear cells, sampled after pregnancy. The receptors come from a female donor with multiple sclerosis, enrolled in a pregnancy study.

The rearrangement uses TRBV4-2 and TRBJ2-2; TRBD2 matches at 12 bases. This CDR3 has 16 residues. After removal of 7 bases from V and 3 bases from J, the junction contained 6 bases not matched to a gene. CDR1 LGHNA and CDR2 YNFKEQ come from the germline V gene. Here the CDR3 reads CASKTSGRKDTGELFF. CDR3 nucleotides: TGTGCCAGCAAGACTAGCGGGAGAAAAGACACCGGGGAGCTGTTTTTT.

The chain is built from TRBV2 and TRBJ2-5, with D perhaps TRBD2 (6 bases). Germline values: CDR1 SNHLY, CDR2 FYNNEI. V dropped 5 bases and J dropped 4 bases, with 14 bases sitting between them. The length of the CDR3 is 14 residues. CDR3 region: CASSSSVGGETQYF. The DNA of the CDR3 is TGTGCCAGCAGTTCTAGCGTCGGTGGAGAGACCCAGTACTTC.

The chain has TRBV29-1 and TRBJ2-3; maybe TRBD2 (6 bases). The germline gives CDR1 SQVTM, CDR2 ANQGSEA. The CDR3 consists of 12 residues. Trimming pared 7 bases from V and 1 base from J, leaving 9 bases between. The CDR3 loop reads CSDSGGTDTQYF. CDR3 DNA sequence: TGCAGCGATAGCGGTGGCACAGATACGCAGTATTTT.

The chain joins TRBV6-5 to TRBJ1-1, with D maybe TRBD1 (5 bases). Germline V gives CDR1 MNHEY, CDR2 SVGAGI. The V end was cut by 7 bases, the J end by 2 bases, with 11 bases between. The CDR3 spans 13 residues. CDR3 sequence: CASTAGRNTEAFF. In DNA form, the CDR3 reads TGTGCCAGCACTGCGGGGCGAAACACTGAAGCTTTCTTT.

V gene TRBV9 combines with J gene TRBJ2-5; 9 bases are shared with TRBD2. CDR3 length: 15 residues. Germline lookup yields CDR1 SGDLS and CDR2 YYNGEE. Unmatched junction bases numbered 5, after V lost 4 bases and J lost 1 base. This chain's CDR3 is CASSKAGGRQETQYF. CDR3 bases: TGTGCCAGCAGCAAAGCGGGAGGTCGCCAAGAGACCCAGTACTTC.

This clone was observed a single time. The chain recombines TRBV9 with TRBJ2-5, with 7 bases that match TRBD2. CDR3 length: 16 amino acids. The V and J ends lost 0 bases and 2 bases, in that order; junction bases with no gene match: 7. CDR1 and CDR2 (germline): SGDLS, YYNGEE. CDR3 nucleotides: TGTGCCAGCAGCGTAGGGGGTGCTAGCGGTCAAGAGACCCAGTACTTC. Translating gives CASSVGGASGQETQYF. The whole variable domain, remainder taken from reference TRBV9 and TRBJ2-5, is DSGVTQTPKHLITATGQRVTLRCSPRSGDLSVYWYQQSLDQGLQFLIQYYNGEERAKGNILERFSAQQFPDLHSELNLSSLELGDSALYFCASSVGGASGQETQYFGPGTRLLVL.

The chain has TRBV19 and TRBJ2-5, with D tentatively TRBD2 (5 bases). Germline loops: CDR1 LNHDA, CDR2 SQIVND (reference sequence). The CDR3 consists of 13 residues. The germline V and J ends were trimmed by 5 bases and 7 bases, with 14 bases remaining between them. CDR3 coding DNA: TGTGCCAGTAGTTCCGCCCGGGCGGGGACCCAGTACTTC. This sequence encodes CASSSARAGTQYF.

The rearrangement uses TRBV5-5 and TRBJ1-1; D is uncertain. In germline, CDR1 is SGHKS, CDR2 YYEKEE (reference sequence). The CDR3 runs to 13 residues. Trimming stripped 1 base from V and 1 base from J, with 5 bases between. The CDR3 is CASSLKPNTEAFF. DNA of the CDR3: TGTGCCAGCAGCTTGAAGCCGAACACTGAAGCTTTCTTT.